The 31 T cell receptor beta chains in this list originate from one sample, sequenced in a study of T-cell memory formation after mild COVID-19 (dated by TCRdb to the early 2020s). The library was obtained by 5' RACE. The listed sequencing device is Illumina NovaSeq 6000. The public sequencing data were trimmed at Q25 with fastp and processed into clonotypes with MiXCR by TCRdb, which kept only in-frame beta chains. Rows matching on CDR3 protein sequence are summarized as one entry with the most common DNA and genes. The sample yields approximately 390,000 distinct CDR3 sequences; 16% were counted once. Clones ranked in the top ten supply 20% to 25% of the sample. Sequenced input: PBMCs or a T cell subset sorted from them (not recorded which). All receptors derive from a man between 18 and 29 years old who had mild COVID-19 (a few samples of this study predate the infection). The sample titles of this study are shuffled in the database, so cell type and time point are left out; the donor was told from shared clones.

CDR3 DNA: TGTGCCAGCAGCTTAGACCCTATCTACGAGCAGTACGTC. Its protein is CASSLDPIYEQYV. The rearrangement links TRBV7-2 to TRBJ2-7, with D uncertain. CDR1 and CDR2 (germline): SGHTA, FQGNSA. V was trimmed by 1 base and J by 3 bases, leaving 7 bases between them. The CDR3 spans 13 residues.

The chain employs TRBV12-3 or TRBV12-4 and TRBJ2-5, with TRBD2 matching 9 bases. Trimming took 6 bases from V and 1 from J; bases not matched to a gene: 6. The CDR3 contains 15 residues. The CDR3 DNA is TGTGCCAGCAGCCCTGGCGGGGGGGCCCAAGAGACCCAGTACTTC. Translated: CASSPGGGAQETQYF.

The chain joins TRBV24-1 to TRBJ1-2; 7 bases align to TRBD1. The CDR3 loop spans 14 amino acids. With V trimmed by 2 bases and J by 8 bases, 7 bases remained unmatched. CDR1 and CDR2 from the germline V gene are KGHDR and SFDVKD. CDR3 protein: CATSDWGQSGGYTF. The CDR3 coding sequence is TGTGCCACCAGTGATTGGGGACAGAGCGGGGGCTACACCTTC.

This clonotype was picked up a small number of times. In DNA, the CDR3 is TGTGCCAGCAGTAGACAGGAAGGGGGGATCGGCTACACCTTC. Its protein product is CASSRQEGGIGYTF. The chain joins TRBV27 to TRBJ1-2; maybe TRBD1 (6 bases). Germline lookup yields CDR1 MNHEY and CDR2 SMNVEV (reference sequence). The V end lost 5 bases, the J end lost 8 bases, and 18 bases lay between the germline ends. There are 14 residues in the CDR3.

This clonotype turned up a few times. An end of the junction differs from the germline gene, which may be a read error. This chain connects TRBV14 to TRBJ2-3, with 13 bases identical to TRBD2. CDR3 size: 13 residues. Per germline, CDR1 SGHDN and CDR2 FVKESK. The CDR3 is CASSQEPGLAGNF. The CDR3 bases are TGTGCCAGCAGCCAGGAACCGGGACTAGCGGGAAATTTT.

The rearrangement links TRBV7-9 to TRBJ2-3; weak D call: TRBD1 (6 bases). This CDR3 is 15 amino acids long. Trimming removed 10 bases from V and 2 bases from J, with 19 bases in between. Germline CDR1 and CDR2: SEHNR and FQNEAQ (reference sequence). In DNA form, the CDR3 reads TGTGCCACCCCGAGGGCCGGACAGCTCACAGATACGCAGTATTTT. Translating gives CATPRAGQLTDTQYF.

This clonotype was recorded a few times. J is TRBJ1-5 and V is TRBV4-1; 7 nucleotides agree with TRBD1. Germline CDR1 MGHRA, CDR2 YSYEKL. V shed 2 bases, J shed 5 bases, and the junction held 12 bases outside the gene matches. This CDR3 is 17 amino acids long. This CDR3 is CASSQFRGGGTHQPQHF. The CDR3 DNA reads TGCGCCAGCAGCCAATTTCGAGGAGGGGGCACCCATCAGCCCCAGCATTTT.

In its sample, this clonotype was seen a few times. The V and J genes are TRBV7-9 and TRBJ2-5; D gene ambiguous. Germline V gene sequence: CDR1 SEHNR, CDR2 FQNEAQ (reference sequence). Trimming took off 3 bases at V and 5 bases at J, with 10 bases between the two ends. The CDR3 consists of 13 residues. CDR3 bases: TGTGCCAGCAGCTTCGCAGTTAGGGAGACCCAGTACTTC. This encodes CASSFAVRETQYF.

The rearrangement joins TRBV7-9 to TRBJ1-6; the D is unclear. The V end lost 3 bases, the J end lost 10 bases, and 13 bases lay between the germline ends. This CDR3 contains 14 residues. CDR1 is SEHNR and CDR2 is FQNEAQ in the germline V gene (reference sequence). The CDR3 bases are TGTGCCAGCAGCTTCGATGGACTCTTCTCACCCCTCCACTTT. It yields the protein CASSFDGLFSPLHF.

V is TRBV12-3 or TRBV12-4 and J is TRBJ2-1; a weak D match, TRBD1 (6 bases). The CDR3 is 14 residues long. Trimming removed 5 bases from V and 5 bases from J, with 13 bases in between. As DNA, the CDR3 is TGTGCCAGCAGTGCAGGGGTAGATCACAATGAGCAGTTCTTC. This encodes CASSAGVDHNEQFF.

This clonotype turned up a few times. The chain carries TRBV29-1 and TRBJ2-1; 10 bases match TRBD1. Trimming removed 7 bases from V and 5 bases from J; junction bases left unmatched: 17. This CDR3 region has 17 residues. Germline-derived CDR1 and CDR2 are SQVTM and ANQGSEA. CDR3 region: CSATRLSGTGVNNEQFF. The CDR3, as DNA: TGCAGCGCTACCCGCCTCTCCGGGACAGGGGTTAACAATGAGCAGTTCTTC.

This rearrangement joins TRBV5-1 to TRBJ2-7; 8 nucleotides line up with TRBD1. V shed 4 bases and J 5 bases; nucleotides not matched to a gene: 8. This CDR3 spans 14 amino acids. Per the germline V gene, CDR1 is SGHRS and CDR2 is YFSETQ. The CDR3 coding sequence is TGCGCCAGCAGCCTCGGACAGGGCTGGGACGAGCAGTACTTC. Residues: CASSLGQGWDEQYF. The full variable domain, rest sourced from reference TRBV5-1 and TRBJ2-7, is KAGVTQTPRYLIKTRGQQVTLSCSPISGHRSVSWYQQTPGQGLQFLFEYFSETQRNKGNFPGRFSGRQFSNSRSEMNVSTLELGDSALYLCASSLGQGWDEQYFGPGTRLTVT.

This rearrangement joins TRBV20-1 to TRBJ2-5, with TRBD2 matching 10 bases. The CDR3 contains 16 residues. V was clipped by 0 bases and J by 4 bases; unmatched bases: 8. The germline V gene encodes CDR1 DFQATT and CDR2 SNEGSKA (reference sequence). CDR3 nucleotides: TGCAGTGCTAGAGATCCCCGGGCTAGCGGGGGAGAGACCCAGTACTTC. Translated, it gives CSARDPRASGGETQYF.

This clonotype was counted between two and nine times. CDR3 region: CASSDQQNSPLHF. DNA of the CDR3: TGTGCCAGCAGCGATCAGCAGAATTCACCCCTCCACTTT. The chain carries TRBV7-2 and TRBJ1-6; D unresolved. Trimming removed 5 bases at V and 7 bases at J, with 9 bases between. The CDR3 covers 13 residues. Germline V lookup: CDR1 SGHTA, CDR2 FQGNSA.

The rearrangement joins TRBV7-3 to TRBJ2-1; no definite D call. V dropped 4 bases and J dropped 6 bases, with 7 bases sitting between them. In germline, CDR1 is SGHTA, CDR2 FQGTGA. The CDR3 runs to 12 residues. The CDR3 spells CASSSNFNEQFF. In nucleotides, the CDR3 is TGTGCCAGCAGCTCGAATTTCAATGAGCAGTTCTTC.

This clonotype was counted only a few times. The rearrangement joins TRBV6-2 or TRBV6-3 to TRBJ2-7, with 9 bases fitting TRBD2. The V and J ends lost 7 bases and 3 bases, in that order; junction bases with no gene match: 7. This CDR3 has 14 residues. Germline V gene data show CDR1 as MNHEY and CDR2 as SVGEGT. The DNA of the CDR3 is TGTGCCAGCACCAAGACTAGCGGACACTACGAGCAGTACGTC. Translation: CASTKTSGHYEQYV.

This chain uses TRBV4-1 with TRBJ2-1; D is unclear. Germline lookup yields CDR1 MGHRA and CDR2 YSYEKL. Trimming took off 0 bases at V and 6 bases at J, with 9 bases between the two ends. CDR3 length: 14 amino acids. The CDR3 reads CASSQDARSNEQFF. CDR3 in DNA: TGCGCCAGCAGCCAAGATGCGAGATCCAATGAGCAGTTCTTC.

This clonotype was observed a handful of times. The V call is TRBV4-3, the J call TRBJ1-2, with D hard to call. In germline, CDR1 is LGHNA, CDR2 YSLEER. CDR3 length: 12 residues. The germline V and J ends were trimmed by 5 bases and 5 bases, with 9 bases remaining between them. Here the CDR3 DNA reads TGCGCCAGCAGCAGTGGGCGGTATGGCTACACCTTC. Residues: CASSSGRYGYTF.

The rearrangement links TRBV5-8 to TRBJ1-1; D perhaps matches TRBD1 (5 bases). With 10 bases removed from V and 0 bases from J, the gap between germline ends came to 13 bases. The CDR3 length is 13 residues. Per germline, CDR1 SGHTS and CDR2 YDEGEE. The CDR3 region has the DNA TGTGCCCCAGGGTCCGGTCTGAACACTGAAGCTTTCTTT. Translation gives CAPGSGLNTEAFF.

The chain links TRBV4-1 to TRBJ1-5, with D possibly matching TRBD1 (5 bases). The CDR3 contains 15 residues. CDR1 MGHRA and CDR2 YSYEKL come from the germline V gene. Trimming took off 0 bases at V and 2 bases at J, with 8 bases between the two ends. CDR3 sequence (DNA): TGCGCCAGCAGCCAAGAAGGGGCAGGCAATCAGCCCCAGCATTTT. Its translation: CASSQEGAGNQPQHF.

The gene calls are TRBV10-3 and TRBJ1-1, with D unresolved. CDR3 length: 14 residues. The V and J ends lost 8 bases and 0 bases respectively, with 13 bases between them. From germline, CDR1 is ENHRY and CDR2 SYGVKD. CDR3 region: CAISTPQVNTEAFF. The CDR3 DNA reads TGTGCCATCTCCACCCCCCAGGTGAACACTGAAGCTTTCTTT.

The rearrangement links TRBV2 to TRBJ1-5; 7 nucleotides line up with TRBD1. The length of the CDR3 is 14 residues. The germline gives CDR1 SNHLY, CDR2 FYNNEI. The V gene end was trimmed by 4 bases and the J gene end by 5 bases; junction bases not matched to a gene: 5. CDR3 residues: CASSVGTAHQPQHF. The DNA of the CDR3 is TGTGCCAGCAGTGTCGGGACAGCCCATCAGCCCCAGCATTTT.

This sequence joins TRBV20-1 and TRBJ1-1, with TRBD1 matching over 9 bases. V dropped 2 bases and J dropped 3; count of bases not matched to a gene: 13. The CDR3 runs to 17 residues. From germline, CDR1 is DFQATT and CDR2 SNEGSKA (reference sequence). CDR3 coding DNA: TGCAGTGCTAGAACCCCCGGGACAGGGTTTAGGGACACTGAAGCTTTCTTT. This gives the protein CSARTPGTGFRDTEAFF.

The genes are TRBV9 and TRBJ2-1, with D perhaps matching TRBD2 (6 bases). Germline values: CDR1 SGDLS, CDR2 YYNGEE. Trimming removed 0 bases at V and 3 bases at J, with 10 bases between. The CDR3 is 15 residues long. CDR3 nucleotides: TGTGCCAGCAGCGTAGGCGGTAGCGGCTACAATGAGCAGTTCTTC. Its translation is CASSVGGSGYNEQFF.

The chain employs TRBV5-1 and TRBJ1-1, with 10 bases aligning to TRBD1. This CDR3 region has 17 residues. Germline CDR1 SGHRS, CDR2 YFSETQ. The junction had 9 bases not matched to a gene; V was cut back by 4 bases and J by 0 bases. Written as DNA, the CDR3 is TGCGCCAGCAGCGGAGGGACAGGGGAACCGTTGAACACTGAAGCTTTCTTT. Translating it yields CASSGGTGEPLNTEAFF.

The genes are TRBV4-3 and TRBJ2-1, with a weak D call TRBD1 (6 bases). The CDR3 covers 13 residues. V was shortened by 0 bases and J by 6 bases, with 6 bases between the two germline ends. The V gene's germline CDR1 is LGHNA and CDR2 YSLEER. The CDR3 DNA reads TGCGCCAGCAGCCAAGAACAGGGCAATGAGCAGTTCTTC. Protein product: CASSQEQGNEQFF.

To note about this clonotype: A junction end diverges from the germline sequence, so it may reflect a read error. The chain recombines TRBV7-9 with TRBJ2-5; TRBD1 might be the D (5 bases). Germline-derived CDR1 and CDR2 are SEHNR and FQNEAQ (reference sequence). The CDR3 consists of 14 residues. The CDR3 coding sequence is TGTGCCAGCAGCCTAGATTTGGGGCAAGGGACCCAGTACTTC. It encodes CASSLDLGQGTQYF.

This clonotype came up a few times. J is TRBJ2-3 and V is TRBV9; 10 positions agree with TRBD1. The CDR3 contains 16 residues. Trimming removed 0 bases from V and 3 bases from J; junction bases left unmatched: 4. The V gene's germline CDR1 is SGDLS and CDR2 YYNGEE. CDR3: CASSVGSGQGTDTQYF. CDR3 DNA: TGTGCCAGCAGCGTAGGTTCGGGACAGGGGACAGATACGCAGTATTTT.

Only a few counts were recorded for this clonotype. The CDR3 loop reads CSAMGQGALRNGYEQYV. CDR3 nucleotide sequence: TGCAGTGCTATGGGACAGGGGGCATTAAGGAACGGGTACGAGCAGTACGTC. The chain recombines TRBV20-1 with TRBJ2-7; 12 bases line up with TRBD1. Germline CDR1 DFQATT, CDR2 SNEGSKA (reference sequence). The CDR3 is made up of 17 amino acids. The V gene end was trimmed by 4 bases and the J gene end by 4 bases; junction bases not matched to a gene: 14.

CDR3 in amino acids: CASRSLTDTQYF. CDR3 DNA sequence: TGTGCCAGCCGCTCCCTCACAGATACGCAGTATTTT. The rearrangement links TRBV27 to TRBJ2-3; D is undetermined. This CDR3 is built from 12 residues. Trimming cost V 8 bases and J 2 bases, with 8 bases left between them. Germline values: CDR1 MNHEY, CDR2 SMNVEV (reference sequence).

This chain connects TRBV9 to TRBJ2-1; 10 bases map to TRBD1. This CDR3 has 15 residues. The germline gives CDR1 SGDLS, CDR2 YYNGEE. With V trimmed by 4 bases and J by 7 bases, 8 bases remained unmatched. The CDR3 spells CASSLVGQGGNEQFF. CDR3 sequence (DNA): TGTGCCAGCAGCCTAGTTGGACAGGGGGGTAATGAGCAGTTCTTC.